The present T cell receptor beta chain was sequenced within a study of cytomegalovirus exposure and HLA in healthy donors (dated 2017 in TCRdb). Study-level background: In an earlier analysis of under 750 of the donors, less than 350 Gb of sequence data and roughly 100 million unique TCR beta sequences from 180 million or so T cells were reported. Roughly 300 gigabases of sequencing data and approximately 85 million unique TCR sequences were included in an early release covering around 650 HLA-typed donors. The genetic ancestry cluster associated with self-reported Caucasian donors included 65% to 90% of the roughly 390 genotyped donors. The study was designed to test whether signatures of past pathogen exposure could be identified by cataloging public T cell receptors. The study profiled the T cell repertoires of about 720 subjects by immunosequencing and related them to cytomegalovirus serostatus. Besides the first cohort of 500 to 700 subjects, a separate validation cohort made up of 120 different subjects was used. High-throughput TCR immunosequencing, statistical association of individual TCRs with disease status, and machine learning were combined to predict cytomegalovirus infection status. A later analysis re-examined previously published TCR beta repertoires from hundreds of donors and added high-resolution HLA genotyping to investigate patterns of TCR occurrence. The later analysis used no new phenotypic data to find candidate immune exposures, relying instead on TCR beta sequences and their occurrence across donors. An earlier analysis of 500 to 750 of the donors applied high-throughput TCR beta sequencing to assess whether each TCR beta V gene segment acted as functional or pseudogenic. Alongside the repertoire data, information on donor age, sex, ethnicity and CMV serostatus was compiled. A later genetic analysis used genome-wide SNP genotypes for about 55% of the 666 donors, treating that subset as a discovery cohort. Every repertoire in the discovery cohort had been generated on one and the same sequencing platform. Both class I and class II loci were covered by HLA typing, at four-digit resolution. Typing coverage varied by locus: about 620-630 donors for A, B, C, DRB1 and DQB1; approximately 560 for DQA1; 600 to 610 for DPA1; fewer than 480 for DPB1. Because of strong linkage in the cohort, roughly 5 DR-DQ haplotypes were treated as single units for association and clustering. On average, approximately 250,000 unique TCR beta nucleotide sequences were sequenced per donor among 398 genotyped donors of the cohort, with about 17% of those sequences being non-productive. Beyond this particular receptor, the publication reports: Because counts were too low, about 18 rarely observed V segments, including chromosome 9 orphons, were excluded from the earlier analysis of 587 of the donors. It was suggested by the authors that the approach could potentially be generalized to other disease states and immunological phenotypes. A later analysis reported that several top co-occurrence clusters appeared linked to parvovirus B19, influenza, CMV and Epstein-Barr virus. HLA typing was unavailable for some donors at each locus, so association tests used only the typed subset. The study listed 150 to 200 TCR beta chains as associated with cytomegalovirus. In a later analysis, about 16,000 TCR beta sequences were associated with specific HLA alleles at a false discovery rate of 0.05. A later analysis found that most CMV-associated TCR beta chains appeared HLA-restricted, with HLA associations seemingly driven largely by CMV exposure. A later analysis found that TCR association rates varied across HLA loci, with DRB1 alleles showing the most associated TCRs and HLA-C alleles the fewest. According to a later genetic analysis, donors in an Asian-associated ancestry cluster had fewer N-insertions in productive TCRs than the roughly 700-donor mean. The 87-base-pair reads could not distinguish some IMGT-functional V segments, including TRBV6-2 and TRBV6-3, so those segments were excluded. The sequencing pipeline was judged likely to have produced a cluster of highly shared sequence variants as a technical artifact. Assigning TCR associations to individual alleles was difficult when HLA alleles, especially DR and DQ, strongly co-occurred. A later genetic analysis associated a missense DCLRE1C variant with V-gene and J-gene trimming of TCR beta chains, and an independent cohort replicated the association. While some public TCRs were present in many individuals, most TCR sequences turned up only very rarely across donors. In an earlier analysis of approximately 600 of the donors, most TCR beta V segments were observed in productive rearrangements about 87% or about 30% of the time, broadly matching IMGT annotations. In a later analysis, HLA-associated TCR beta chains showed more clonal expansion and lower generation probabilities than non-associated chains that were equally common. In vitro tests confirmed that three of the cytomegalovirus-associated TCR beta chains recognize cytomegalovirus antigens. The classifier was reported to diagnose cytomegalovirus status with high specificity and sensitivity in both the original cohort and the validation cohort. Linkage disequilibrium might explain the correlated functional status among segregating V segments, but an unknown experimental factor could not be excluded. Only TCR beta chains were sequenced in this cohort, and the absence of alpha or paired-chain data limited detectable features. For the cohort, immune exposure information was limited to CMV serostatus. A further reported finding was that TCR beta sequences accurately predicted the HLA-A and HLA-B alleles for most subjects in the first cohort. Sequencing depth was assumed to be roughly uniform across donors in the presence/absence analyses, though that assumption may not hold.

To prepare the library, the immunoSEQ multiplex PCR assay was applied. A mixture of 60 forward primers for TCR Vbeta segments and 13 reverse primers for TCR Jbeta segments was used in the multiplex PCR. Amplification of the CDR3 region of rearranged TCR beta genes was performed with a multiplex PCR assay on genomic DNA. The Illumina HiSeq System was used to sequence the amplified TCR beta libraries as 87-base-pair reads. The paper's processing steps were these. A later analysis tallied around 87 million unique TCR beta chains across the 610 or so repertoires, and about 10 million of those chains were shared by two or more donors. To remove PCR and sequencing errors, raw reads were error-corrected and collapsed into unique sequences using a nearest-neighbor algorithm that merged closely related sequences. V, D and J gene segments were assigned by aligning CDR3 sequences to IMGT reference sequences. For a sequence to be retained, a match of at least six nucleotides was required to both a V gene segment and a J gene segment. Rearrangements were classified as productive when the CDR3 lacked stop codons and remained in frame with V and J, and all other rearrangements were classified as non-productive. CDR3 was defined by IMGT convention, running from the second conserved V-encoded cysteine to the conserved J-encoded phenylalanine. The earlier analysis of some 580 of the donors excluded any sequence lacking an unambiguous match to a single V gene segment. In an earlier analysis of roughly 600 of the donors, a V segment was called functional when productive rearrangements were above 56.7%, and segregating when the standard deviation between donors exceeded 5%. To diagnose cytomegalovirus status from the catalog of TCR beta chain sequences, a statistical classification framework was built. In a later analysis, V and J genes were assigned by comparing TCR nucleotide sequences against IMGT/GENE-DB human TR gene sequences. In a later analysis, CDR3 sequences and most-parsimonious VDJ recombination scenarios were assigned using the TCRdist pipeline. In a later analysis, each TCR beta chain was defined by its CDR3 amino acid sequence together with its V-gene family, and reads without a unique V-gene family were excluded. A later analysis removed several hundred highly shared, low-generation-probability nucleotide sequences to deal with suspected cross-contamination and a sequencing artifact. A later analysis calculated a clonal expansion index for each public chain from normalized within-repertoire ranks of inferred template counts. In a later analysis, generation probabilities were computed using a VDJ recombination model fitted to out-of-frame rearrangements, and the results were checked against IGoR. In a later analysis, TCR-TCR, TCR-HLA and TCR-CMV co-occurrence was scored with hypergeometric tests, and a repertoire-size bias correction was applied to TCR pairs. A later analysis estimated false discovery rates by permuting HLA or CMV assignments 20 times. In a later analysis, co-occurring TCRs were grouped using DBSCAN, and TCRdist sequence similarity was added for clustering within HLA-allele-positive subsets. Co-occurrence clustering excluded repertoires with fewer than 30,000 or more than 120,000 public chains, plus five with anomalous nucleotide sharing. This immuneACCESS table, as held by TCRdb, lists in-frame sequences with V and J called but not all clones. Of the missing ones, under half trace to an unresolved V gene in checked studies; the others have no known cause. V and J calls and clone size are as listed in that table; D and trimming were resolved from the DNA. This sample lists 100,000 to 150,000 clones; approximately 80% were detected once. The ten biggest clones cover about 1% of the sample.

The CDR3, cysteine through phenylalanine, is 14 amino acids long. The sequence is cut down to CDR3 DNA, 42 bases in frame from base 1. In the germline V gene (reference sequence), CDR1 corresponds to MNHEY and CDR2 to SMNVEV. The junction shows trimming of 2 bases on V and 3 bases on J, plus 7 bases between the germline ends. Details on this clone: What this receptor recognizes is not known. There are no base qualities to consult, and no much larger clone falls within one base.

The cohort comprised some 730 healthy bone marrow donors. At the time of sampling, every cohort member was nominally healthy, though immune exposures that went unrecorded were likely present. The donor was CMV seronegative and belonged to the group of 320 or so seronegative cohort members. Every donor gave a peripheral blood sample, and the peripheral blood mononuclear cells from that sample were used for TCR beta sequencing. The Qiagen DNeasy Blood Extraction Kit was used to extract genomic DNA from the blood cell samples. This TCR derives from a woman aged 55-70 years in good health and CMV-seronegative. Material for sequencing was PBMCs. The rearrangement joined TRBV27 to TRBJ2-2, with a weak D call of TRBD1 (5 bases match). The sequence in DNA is TGTGCCAGCAGTTTAACCAGGGACACCGGGGAGCTGTTTTTT. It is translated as CASSLTRDTGELFF.